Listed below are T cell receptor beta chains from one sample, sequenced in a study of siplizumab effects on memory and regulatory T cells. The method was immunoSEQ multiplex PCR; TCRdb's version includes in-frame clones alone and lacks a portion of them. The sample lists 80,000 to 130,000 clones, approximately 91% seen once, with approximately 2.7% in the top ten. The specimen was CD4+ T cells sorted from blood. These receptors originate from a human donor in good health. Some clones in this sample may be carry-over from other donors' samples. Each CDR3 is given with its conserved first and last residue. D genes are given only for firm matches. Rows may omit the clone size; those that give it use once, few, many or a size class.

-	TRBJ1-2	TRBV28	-	CASSPGIYGYTF	TGTGCCAGCAGTCCAGGGATCTATGGCTACACCTTC
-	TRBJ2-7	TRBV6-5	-	CASSYRGNNDEQYF	TGTGCCAGCAGTTATAGAGGGAACAACGACGAGCAGTACTTC
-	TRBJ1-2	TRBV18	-	CASSPNSYGYTF	TGTGCCAGCTCACCAAACAGCTATGGCTACACCTTC
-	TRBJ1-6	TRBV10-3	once	CAITSGVMGGSPLHF	TGTGCCATCACTTCAGGGGTGATGGGAGGGTCACCCCTCCACTTT
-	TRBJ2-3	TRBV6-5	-	CASRSVNTDTQYF	TGTGCCAGCCGTAGCGTTAACACAGATACGCAGTATTTT
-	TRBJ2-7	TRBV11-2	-	CASSPQPGREAEQYF	TGTGCCAGCAGCCCACAACCCGGCAGGGAGGCCGAGCAGTACTTC
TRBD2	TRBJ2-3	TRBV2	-	CASRSPGLAGFPGTDTQYF	TGTGCCAGCAGGAGTCCGGGACTAGCGGGGTTCCCCGGCACTGATACGCAGTATTTT
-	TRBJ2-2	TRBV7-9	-	CASSYGTDTGELFF	TGTGCCAGCAGTTACGGGACGGATACCGGGGAGCTGTTTTTT
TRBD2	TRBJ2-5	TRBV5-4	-	CASSLGRGLASETQYF	TGTGCCAGCAGCTTAGGAAGGGGACTAGCCTCGGAGACCCAGTACTTC
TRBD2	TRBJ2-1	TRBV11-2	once	CASSLGAGGLNEQFF	TGTGCCAGCAGCTTAGGAGCGGGAGGGTTAAATGAGCAGTTCTTC
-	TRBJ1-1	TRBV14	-	CASNSVLTGSHTEAFF	TGTGCCAGCAACTCTGTCCTGACAGGTAGTCACACTGAAGCTTTCTTT
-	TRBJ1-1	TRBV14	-	CASSRLGFDDTEAFF	TGTGCCAGCAGCCGTCTTGGGTTTGACGACACTGAAGCTTTCTTT
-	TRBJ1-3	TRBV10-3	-	CAISEHLGNTIYF	TGTGCCATCAGTGAGCACCTTGGAAACACCATATATTTT
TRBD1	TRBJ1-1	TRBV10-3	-	CAISEPKTGLSAFF	TGTGCCATCAGTGAGCCGAAGACAGGGTTGTCTGCTTTCTTT
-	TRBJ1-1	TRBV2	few	CASSGDTVTEAFF	TGTGCCAGCAGCGGTGATACGGTCACTGAAGCTTTCTTT
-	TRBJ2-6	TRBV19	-	CASSPQDSGANVLTF	TGTGCCAGTAGTCCCCAGGACTCTGGGGCCAACGTCCTGACTTTC
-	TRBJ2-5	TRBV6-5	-	CASSNWRGETQYF	TGTGCCAGCAGCAACTGGCGTGGTGAGACCCAGTACTTC
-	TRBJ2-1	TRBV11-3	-	CASSLGGRSGKGNEQFF	TGTGCCAGCAGCTTAGGGGGGCGGAGCGGGAAGGGCAATGAGCAGTTCTTC
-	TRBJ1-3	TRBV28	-	CASSSGGFSGNTIYF	TGTGCCAGCAGTAGCGGGGGCTTCTCTGGAAACACCATATATTTT
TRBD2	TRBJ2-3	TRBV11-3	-	CASSQGLGVDPIPDTQYF	TGTGCCAGCAGCCAAGGACTAGGGGTTGACCCGATCCCAGATACGCAGTATTTT
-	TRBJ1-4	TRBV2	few	CASRKGPLGEKLFF	TGTGCCAGCAGAAAGGGACCGTTGGGTGAAAAACTGTTTTTT
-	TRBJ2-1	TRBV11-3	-	CASSFLSGTGEQFF	TGTGCCAGCAGTTTCCTTAGCGGAACCGGTGAGCAGTTCTTC
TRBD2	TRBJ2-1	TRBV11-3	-	CASSDPRSGRSHEQFF	TGTGCCAGCAGCGACCCCCGGAGCGGGAGGTCTCATGAGCAGTTCTTC
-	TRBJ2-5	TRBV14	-	CASSQLSGARETQYF	TGTGCCAGCAGCCAACTATCCGGGGCGCGAGAGACCCAGTACTTC
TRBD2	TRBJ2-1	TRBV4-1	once	CASSLSLGGRAFGNEQFF	TGCGCCAGCAGCCTATCCCTCGGCGGGAGGGCCTTTGGCAATGAGCAGTTCTTC
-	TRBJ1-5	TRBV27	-	CASSLMGQRGNQPQHF	TGTGCCAGCAGTCTAATGGGGCAACGTGGCAATCAGCCCCAGCATTTT